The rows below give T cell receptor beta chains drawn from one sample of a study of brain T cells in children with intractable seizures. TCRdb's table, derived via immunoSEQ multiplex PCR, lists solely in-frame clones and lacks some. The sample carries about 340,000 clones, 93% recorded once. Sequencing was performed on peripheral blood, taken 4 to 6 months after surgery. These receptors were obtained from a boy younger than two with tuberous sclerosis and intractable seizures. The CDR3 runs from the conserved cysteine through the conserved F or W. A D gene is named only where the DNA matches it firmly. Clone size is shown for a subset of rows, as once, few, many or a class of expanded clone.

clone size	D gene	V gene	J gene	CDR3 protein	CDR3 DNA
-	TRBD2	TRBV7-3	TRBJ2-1	CASSLFSGGSSNEQFF	TGTGCCAGCAGCTTATTTTCGGGAGGATCTTCTAATGAGCAGTTCTTC
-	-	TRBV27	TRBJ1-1	CASSPGLLNTEAFF	TGTGCCAGCAGTCCCGGACTCTTGAACACTGAAGCTTTCTTT
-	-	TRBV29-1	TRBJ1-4	CSVKGDDQGLFF	TGCAGCGTTAAAGGGGACGATCAGGGGCTGTTTTTT
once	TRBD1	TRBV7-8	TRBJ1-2	CASSSTRQGPYGYTF	TGTGCCAGCAGCTCCACCAGACAGGGACCCTATGGCTACACCTTC
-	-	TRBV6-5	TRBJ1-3	CASCPGRNTIYF	TGTGCCAGTTGCCCCGGGAGGAACACCATATATTTT
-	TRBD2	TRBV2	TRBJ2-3	CATIWTSGGAADTQYF	TGTGCCACCATTTGGACTAGCGGGGGGGCCGCAGATACGCAGTATTTT
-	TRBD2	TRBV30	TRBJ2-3	CAWSAGTRVDTQYF	TGTGCCTGGAGCGCGGGGACTAGGGTCGATACGCAGTATTTT
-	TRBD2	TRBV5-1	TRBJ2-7	CASSLEATSGTYEQYF	TGCGCCAGCAGCTTGGAAGCTACTAGCGGAACCTACGAGCAGTACTTC
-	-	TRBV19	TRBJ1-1	CASSNPDNTEAFF	TGTGCCAGTAGTAACCCGGATAACACTGAAGCTTTCTTT
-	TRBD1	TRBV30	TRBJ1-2	CAWVTGGYGYTF	TGTGCCTGGGTTACAGGGGGCTATGGCTACACCTTC
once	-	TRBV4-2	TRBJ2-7	CASSHPLSGEQYF	TGTGCCAGCAGCCATCCACTTTCGGGGGAGCAGTACTTC
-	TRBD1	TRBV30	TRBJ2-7	CAWSVLGQAAYEQYF	TGTGCCTGGAGTGTACTGGGACAGGCCGCCTACGAGCAGTACTTC
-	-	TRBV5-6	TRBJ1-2	CASSLGQSNYGYTF	TGTGCCAGCAGCTTGGGACAGTCGAACTATGGCTACACCTTC
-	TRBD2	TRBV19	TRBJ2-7	CASSIGFLAGLYSYEQYF	TGTGCCAGTAGTATAGGGTTTCTAGCGGGCTTATACTCCTACGAGCAGTACTTC
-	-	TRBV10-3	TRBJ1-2	CAISDGRGGNYGYTF	TGTGCCATCAGTGACGGGAGGGGGGGCAACTATGGCTACACCTTC
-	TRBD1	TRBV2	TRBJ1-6	CASRTGPSYNSPLHF	TGTGCCAGCCGGACAGGACCTTCTTATAATTCACCCCTCCACTTT
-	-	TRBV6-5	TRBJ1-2	CASSYSRQPYGYTF	TGTGCCAGCAGTTACTCGAGGCAGCCCTATGGCTACACCTTC
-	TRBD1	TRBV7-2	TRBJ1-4	CASSLGDRVREKLFF	TGTGCCAGCAGCTTAGGGGACAGGGTGCGTGAAAAACTGTTTTTT
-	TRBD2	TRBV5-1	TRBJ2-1	CASGSSGLSSYNEQFF	TGCGCCAGCGGGAGTAGCGGGCTGAGCTCCTACAATGAGCAGTTCTTC
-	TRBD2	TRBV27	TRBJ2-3	CVTSGGNEDMRQYF	TGTGTCACTAGCGGGGGGAATGAGGATATGAGGCAGTATTTT
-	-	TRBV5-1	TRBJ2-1	CASSLEGGQPSYEQFF	TGCGCCAGCAGCTTGGAAGGCGGGCAGCCATCCTATGAGCAGTTCTTC
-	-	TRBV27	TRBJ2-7	CASSSQNTYEQYF	TGTGCCAGCAGTTCACAGAACACCTACGAGCAGTACTTC
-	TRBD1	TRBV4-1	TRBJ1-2	CASSHFRTGGRGYTF	TGCGCCAGCAGCCATTTCCGGACAGGGGGCAGGGGCTACACCTTC
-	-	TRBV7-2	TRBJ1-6	CASSLVGGNSPLHF	TGTGCCAGCAGCTTAGTAGGGGGGAATTCACCCCTCCACTTT
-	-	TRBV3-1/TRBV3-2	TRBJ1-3	CASSQVGFEGLGPGNTIYF	TGTGCCAGCAGCCAAGTTGGGTTCGAGGGTCTGGGTCCTGGAAACACCATATATTTT
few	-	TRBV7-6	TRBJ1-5	CASSLDEGTGQPQHF	TGTGCCAGCAGCTTAGATGAAGGAACGGGGCAGCCCCAGCATTTT
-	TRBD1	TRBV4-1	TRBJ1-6	CASSQERQGSSPLHF	TGCGCCAGCAGCCAAGAGCGACAGGGCAGTTCACCCCTCCACTTT
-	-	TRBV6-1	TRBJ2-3	CASSAPPGRKSTDTQYF	TGTGCCAGCAGTGCCCCACCGGGACGGAAAAGCACAGATACGCAGTATTTT
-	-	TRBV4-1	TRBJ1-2	CASSQDWEGSKGYTF	TGCGCCAGCAGCCAAGATTGGGAAGGGAGCAAAGGCTACACCTTC
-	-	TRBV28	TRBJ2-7	CASSILGEQYF	TGTGCCAGCAGTATCCTGGGGGAGCAGTACTTC
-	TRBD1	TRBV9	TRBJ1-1	CASSAPDRGDTEAFF	TGTGCCAGCAGCGCACCTGACAGGGGAGACACTGAAGCTTTCTTT
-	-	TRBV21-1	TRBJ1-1	CASSKARTGRDTEAFF	TGTGCCAGCAGCAAAGCCCGGACAGGGAGGGACACTGAAGCTTTCTTT
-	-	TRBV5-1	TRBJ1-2	CASSLSGTNYGYTF	TGCGCCAGCAGCTTATCCGGGACAAACTATGGCTACACCTTC
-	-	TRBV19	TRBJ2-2	CASSIRTGAGGELFF	TGTGCCAGTAGCATACGAACGGGGGCGGGCGGGGAGCTGTTTTTT
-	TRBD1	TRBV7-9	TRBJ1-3	CASSRTGSSGNTIYF	TGTGCCAGCAGCCGGACAGGCAGCTCTGGAAACACCATATATTTT
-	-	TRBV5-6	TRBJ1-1	CASSPQRLGGTEAFF	TGTGCCAGCAGTCCCCAACGTCTTGGGGGCACTGAAGCTTTCTTT
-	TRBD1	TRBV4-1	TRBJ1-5	CASSRTGNSNQPQHF	TGCGCCAGCAGCCGGACAGGCAATAGCAATCAGCCCCAGCATTTT
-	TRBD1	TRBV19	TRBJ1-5	CASSWTGHQPQHF	TGTGCCAGTAGTTGGACAGGGCACCAGCCCCAGCATTTT
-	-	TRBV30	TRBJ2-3	CAWSVLITQYF	TGTGCCTGGAGTGTACTTATTACGCAGTATTTT
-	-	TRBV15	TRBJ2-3	CATSRDRSSSSTDTQYF	TGTGCCACCAGCAGAGATCGGAGTTCCTCTAGCACAGATACGCAGTATTTT
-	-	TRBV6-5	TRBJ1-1	CASSYLDSLMNTEAFF	TGTGCCAGCAGTTACTTGGACAGCCTGATGAACACTGAAGCTTTCTTT
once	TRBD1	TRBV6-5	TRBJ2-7	CASIEQGQGSYEQYF	TGTGCCAGCATAGAACAGGGACAGGGGTCCTACGAGCAGTACTTC
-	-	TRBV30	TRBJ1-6	CAWRVGHQRTPLHF	TGTGCCTGGAGGGTAGGGCATCAAAGGACACCCCTCCACTTT
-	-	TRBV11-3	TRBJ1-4	CASKPRDNEKLFF	TGTGCCAGCAAACCACGGGATAATGAAAAACTGTTTTTT
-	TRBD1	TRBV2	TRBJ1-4	CASTGTAELRPTNEKLFF	TGTGCCAGCACCGGGACAGCGGAACTACGACCAACTAATGAAAAACTGTTTTTT
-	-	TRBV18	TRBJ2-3	CASSPPDLPDTQYF	TGTGCCAGCTCACCCCCAGATCTACCCGATACGCAGTATTTT
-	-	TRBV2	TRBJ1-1	CASSLSHNTEAFF	TGTGCCAGCAGTCTCTCACATAACACTGAAGCTTTCTTT
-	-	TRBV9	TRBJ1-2	CASSGHGAEAARYGYTF	TGTGCCAGCAGCGGGCATGGGGCGGAAGCTGCCCGATATGGCTACACCTTC
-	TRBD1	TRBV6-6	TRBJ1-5	CASSNQGVGNQPQHF	TGTGCCAGCAGTAACCAGGGGGTAGGGAATCAGCCCCAGCATTTT
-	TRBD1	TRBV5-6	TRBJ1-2	CASSKGARARNYGYTF	TGTGCCAGCAGCAAGGGGGCCCGCGCTCGGAACTATGGCTACACCTTC
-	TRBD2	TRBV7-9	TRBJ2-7	CASSTRGGYEQYF	TGTGCCAGCAGCACCCGGGGGGGATACGAGCAGTACTTC
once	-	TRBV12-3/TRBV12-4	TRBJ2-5	CASSLQGPTQYF	TGTGCCAGCAGCCTCCAGGGGCCAACCCAGTACTTC
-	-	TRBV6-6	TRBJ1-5	CASSPQGPSYSNQPQHF	TGTGCCAGCAGTCCCCAGGGGCCCTCATATAGCAATCAGCCCCAGCATTTT
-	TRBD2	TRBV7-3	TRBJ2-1	CASSIAPLTSGGNEQFF	TGTGCCAGCAGCATAGCACCACTGACTAGCGGGGGCAATGAGCAGTTCTTC